This paragraph reports one T cell receptor (beta chain). Its antigen remains unidentified. CDR3 length: 17 amino acids. The trim removed 0 bases at V and 7 bases at J, leaving 13 bases unmatched. Germline V gene data show CDR1 as SGHNT and CDR2 as YYREEE (reference sequence). The data derive from a study of radiotherapy plus CTLA-4 blockade in lung cancer. Study-wide background: Objective responses arose in around a sixth of patients, and over 25% experienced disease control.

Whole-study findings and limits: Blood-borne expansion of tumor-derived TCR clones followed radiotherapy plus ipilimumab.

Produced via immunoSEQ multiplex PCR; TCRdb's table is partial and in-frame only. The sample records about 38,000 clones, over 70% being singletons. Sequences were derived from peripheral blood, sampled from a patient treated with radiotherapy plus ipilimumab. The genes are TRBV5-4 and TRBJ1-2; 9 bases align to TRBD1. This clonotype was obtained from a human donor with non-small cell lung cancer who had stable disease on radiotherapy plus ipilimumab. The CDR3 here is CASSLARNRQGGSGYTF. CDR3 in DNA: TGTGCCAGCAGCTTGGCCCGCAACCGACAGGGGGGTTCTGGCTACACCTTC.